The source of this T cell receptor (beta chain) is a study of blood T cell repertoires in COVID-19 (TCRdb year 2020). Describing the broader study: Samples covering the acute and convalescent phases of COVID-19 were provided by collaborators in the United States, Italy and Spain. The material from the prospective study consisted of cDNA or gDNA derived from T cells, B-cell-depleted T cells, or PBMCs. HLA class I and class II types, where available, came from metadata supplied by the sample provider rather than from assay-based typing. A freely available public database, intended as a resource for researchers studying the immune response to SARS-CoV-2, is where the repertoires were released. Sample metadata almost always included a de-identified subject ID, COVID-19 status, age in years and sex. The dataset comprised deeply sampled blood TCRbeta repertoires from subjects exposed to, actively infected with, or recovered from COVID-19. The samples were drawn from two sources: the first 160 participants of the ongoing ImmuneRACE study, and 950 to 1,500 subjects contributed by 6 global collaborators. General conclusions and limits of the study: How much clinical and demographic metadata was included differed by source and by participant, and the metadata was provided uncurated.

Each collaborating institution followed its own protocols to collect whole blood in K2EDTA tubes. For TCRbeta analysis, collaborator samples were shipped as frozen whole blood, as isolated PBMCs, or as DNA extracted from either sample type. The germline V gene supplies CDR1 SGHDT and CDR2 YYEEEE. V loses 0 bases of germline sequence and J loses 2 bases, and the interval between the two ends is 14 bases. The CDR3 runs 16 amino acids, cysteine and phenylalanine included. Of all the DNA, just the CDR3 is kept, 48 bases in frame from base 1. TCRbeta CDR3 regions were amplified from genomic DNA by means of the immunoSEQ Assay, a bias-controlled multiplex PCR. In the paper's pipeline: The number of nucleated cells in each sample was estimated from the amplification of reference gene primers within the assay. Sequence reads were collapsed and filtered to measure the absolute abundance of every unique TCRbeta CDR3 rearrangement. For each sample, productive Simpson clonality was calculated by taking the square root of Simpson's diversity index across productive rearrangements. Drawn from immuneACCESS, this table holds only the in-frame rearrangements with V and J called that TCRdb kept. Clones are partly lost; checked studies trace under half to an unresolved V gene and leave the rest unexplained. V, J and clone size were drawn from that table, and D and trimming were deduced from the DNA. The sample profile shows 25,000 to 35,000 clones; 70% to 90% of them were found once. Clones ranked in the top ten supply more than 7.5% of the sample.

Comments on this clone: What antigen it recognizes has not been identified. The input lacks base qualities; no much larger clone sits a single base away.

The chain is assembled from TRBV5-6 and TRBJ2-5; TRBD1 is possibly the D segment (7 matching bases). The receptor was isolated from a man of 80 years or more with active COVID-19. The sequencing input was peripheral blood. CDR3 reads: CASSLAGGGLQETQYF. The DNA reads TGTGCCAGCAGCTTGGCAGGAGGGGGCTTACAAGAGACCCAGTACTTC.